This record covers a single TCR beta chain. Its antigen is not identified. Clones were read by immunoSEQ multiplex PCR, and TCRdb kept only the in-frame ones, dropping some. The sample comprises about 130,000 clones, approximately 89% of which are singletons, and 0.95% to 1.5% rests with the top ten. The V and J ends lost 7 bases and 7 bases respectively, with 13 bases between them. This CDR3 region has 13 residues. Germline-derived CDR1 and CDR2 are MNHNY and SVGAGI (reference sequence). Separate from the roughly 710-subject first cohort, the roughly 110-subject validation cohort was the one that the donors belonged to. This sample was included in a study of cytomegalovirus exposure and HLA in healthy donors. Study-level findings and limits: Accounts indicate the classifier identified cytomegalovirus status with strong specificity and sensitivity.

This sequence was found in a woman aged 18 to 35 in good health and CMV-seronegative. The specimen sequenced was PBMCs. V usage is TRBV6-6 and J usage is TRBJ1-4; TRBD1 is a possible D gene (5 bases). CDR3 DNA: TGTGCCAGCACCCCAGGGCCCCCTGAAAAACTGTTTTTT. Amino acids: CASTPGPPEKLFF.